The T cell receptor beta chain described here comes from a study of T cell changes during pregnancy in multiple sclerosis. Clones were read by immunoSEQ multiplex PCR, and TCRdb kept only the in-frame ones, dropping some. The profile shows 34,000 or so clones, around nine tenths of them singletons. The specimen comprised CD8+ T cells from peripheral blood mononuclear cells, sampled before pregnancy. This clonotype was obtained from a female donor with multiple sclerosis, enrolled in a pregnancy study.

The CDR3 protein is CASSTTGNGYTF. CDR3 DNA: TGTGCCAGCAGCACGACAGGGAATGGCTACACCTTC. The chain is built from TRBV27 and TRBJ1-2, with 7 positions matching TRBD1. V lost 6 bases, J lost 6 bases, and 4 bases stayed unmatched. Germline V gene lookup returns CDR1 MNHEY and CDR2 SMNVEV (reference sequence). The CDR3 covers 12 residues.